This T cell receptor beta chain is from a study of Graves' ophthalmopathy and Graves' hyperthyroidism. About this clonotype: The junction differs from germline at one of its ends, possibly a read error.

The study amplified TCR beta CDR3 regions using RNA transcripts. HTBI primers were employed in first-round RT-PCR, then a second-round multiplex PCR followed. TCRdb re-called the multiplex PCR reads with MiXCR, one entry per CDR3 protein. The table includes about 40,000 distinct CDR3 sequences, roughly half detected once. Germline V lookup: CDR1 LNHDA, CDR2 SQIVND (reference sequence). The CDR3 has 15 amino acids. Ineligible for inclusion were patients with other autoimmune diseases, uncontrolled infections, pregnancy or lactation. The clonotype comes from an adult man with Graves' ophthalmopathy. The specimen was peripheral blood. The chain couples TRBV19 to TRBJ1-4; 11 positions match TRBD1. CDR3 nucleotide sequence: TGTGCCAGTGGTAGGGGACAGGGGGATGCTGAAAAACTGCTTTTT. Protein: CASGRGQGDAEKLLF.